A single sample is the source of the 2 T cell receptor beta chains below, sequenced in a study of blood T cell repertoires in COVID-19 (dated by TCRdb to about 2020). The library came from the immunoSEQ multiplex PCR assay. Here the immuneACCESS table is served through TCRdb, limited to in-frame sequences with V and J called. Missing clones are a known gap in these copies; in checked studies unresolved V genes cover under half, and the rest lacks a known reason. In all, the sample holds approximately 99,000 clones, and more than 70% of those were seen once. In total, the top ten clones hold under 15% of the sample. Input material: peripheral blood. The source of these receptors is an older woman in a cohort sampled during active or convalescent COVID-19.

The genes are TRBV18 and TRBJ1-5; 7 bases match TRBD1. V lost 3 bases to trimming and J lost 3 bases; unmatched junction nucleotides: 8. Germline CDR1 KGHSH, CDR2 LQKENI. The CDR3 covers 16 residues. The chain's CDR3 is CASSPAGQSLNQPQHF. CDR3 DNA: TGTGCCAGCTCACCCGCGGGACAGAGCCTCAATCAGCCCCAGCATTTT.

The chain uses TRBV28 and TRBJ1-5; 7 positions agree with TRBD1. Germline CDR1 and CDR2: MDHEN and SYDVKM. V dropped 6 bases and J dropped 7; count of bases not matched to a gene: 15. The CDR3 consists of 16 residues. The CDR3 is CASSFRQGDRGQPQHF. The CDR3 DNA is TGTGCCAGCAGCTTTAGACAGGGCGATCGAGGGCAGCCCCAGCATTTT.